This T cell receptor beta chain emerged from a study of early T cells in non-severe SARS-CoV-2 infection. Study summary: Whole-blood bulk RNA, unsorted, was sequenced, and chains were unpaired.

The CDR3 loop spans 11 amino acids. With 7 bases clipped from V and 12 bases from J, the junction kept 8 bases outside the gene matches. In germline, CDR1 is ENHRY, CDR2 SYGVKD. Unique molecular identifiers were affixed to single, distinct cDNA molecules. One entry per CDR3 protein, called by TCRdb with MiXCR from the 5' RACE reads. The table shows approximately 71,000 distinct CDR3 sequences, with approximately 13% occurring only once. The chain recombines TRBV10-3 with TRBJ1-1, with 7 bases lining up with TRBD1. This TCR was recovered from an adult who was a healthcare worker with PCR-confirmed SARS-CoV-2 infection or an uninfected control (not recorded which). Sample: whole blood. The CDR3 here is CAITQTGRSFF. CDR3 nucleotide sequence: TGTGCCATCACCCAGACAGGGAGGTCTTTCTTT.